The T cell receptor beta chain under discussion was sequenced for a study of T cell responses to AZD1222 COVID-19 vaccine. J gave up 1 base and V 0 bases, and 0 bases lay outside the gene matches. The length of the CDR3 is 16 residues. Germline V lookup: CDR1 SGHNT, CDR2 YYREEE (reference sequence). Profiled with immunoSEQ multiplex PCR; TCRdb holds only in-frame clones, not every one. The data hold approximately 210,000 clones, with roughly 90% observed a single time. Concerning this clone itself: Its antigen is undetermined.

Findings and limits, study-wide: Only five to seven AZD1222 recipients tested seropositive at baseline. Receipt of two AZD1222 doses was followed by a rise in Spike-specific TCR breadth and depth.

The clonotype was recovered from an adult who received the AZD1222 COVID-19 vaccine. J is TRBJ2-2 and V is TRBV5-4; 10 bases map to TRBD2. The specimen comprised peripheral blood, sampled 28 days after the second AZD1222 dose. The CDR3 DNA follows: TGTGCCAGCAGCTTGGGGACTAGCGGGAACACCGGGGAGCTGTTTTTT. It specifies CASSLGTSGNTGELFF.